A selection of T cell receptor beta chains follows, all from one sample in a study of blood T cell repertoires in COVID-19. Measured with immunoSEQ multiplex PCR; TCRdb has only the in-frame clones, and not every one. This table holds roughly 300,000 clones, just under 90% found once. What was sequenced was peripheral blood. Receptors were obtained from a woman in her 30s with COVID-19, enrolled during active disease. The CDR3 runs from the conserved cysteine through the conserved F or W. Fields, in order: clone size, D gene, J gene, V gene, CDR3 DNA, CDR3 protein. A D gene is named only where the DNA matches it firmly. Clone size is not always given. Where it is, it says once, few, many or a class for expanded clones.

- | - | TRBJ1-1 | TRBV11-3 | TGTGCCAGCACCCTAGGAGGGGCCCCGGTGACTGAAGCTTTCTTT | CASTLGGAPVTEAFF
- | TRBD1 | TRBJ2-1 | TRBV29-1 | TGCAGCGTTCCCATCCGGGACAGCGCACGCCCCAGGGTCTTC | CSVPIRDSARPRVF
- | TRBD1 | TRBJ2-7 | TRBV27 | TGTGCCAGCAGGAACCGGGACAGGGGTAACGAGCAGTACTTC | CASRNRDRGNEQYF
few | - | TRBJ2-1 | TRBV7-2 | TGTGCCAGCAGCTTATTTGCGGCCTTATACAATGAGCAGTTCTTC | CASSLFAALYNEQFF
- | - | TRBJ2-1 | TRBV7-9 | TGTGCCAGCCGGTCGGGTCTCAGGGGAAATGAGCAGTTCTTC | CASRSGLRGNEQFF
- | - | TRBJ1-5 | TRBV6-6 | TGTGCCAGCAGTTACTCCCCAAGCAATCAGCCCCAGCATTTT | CASSYSPSNQPQHF
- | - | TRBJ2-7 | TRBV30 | TGTGCCTGGAGTCAAGCGTTCTACGAGCAGTACTTC | CAWSQAFYEQYF
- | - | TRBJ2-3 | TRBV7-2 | TGTGCCAGCAGCCAAAGAGGGCTAGCCACAGATACGCAGTATTTT | CASSQRGLATDTQYF
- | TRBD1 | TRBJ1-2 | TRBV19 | TGTGCCAGTACTCCACAGGGGGTGAATGGCTACACCTTC | CASTPQGVNGYTF
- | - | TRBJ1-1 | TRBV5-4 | TGTGCCAGCAGCTTGTTTCAGGGCCGGCACACTGAAGCTTTCTTT | CASSLFQGRHTEAFF
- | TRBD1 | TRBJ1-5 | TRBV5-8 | TGTGCCAGCAGCTTGGGGACAGGGCGTCGTCAGCCCCAGCATTTT | CASSLGTGRRQPQHF
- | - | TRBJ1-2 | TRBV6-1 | TGTGCCAGCAGTGAGGGGGCCGGGAGGAGTGGCTACACCTTC | CASSEGAGRSGYTF
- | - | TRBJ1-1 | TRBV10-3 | TGTGCCATCAGCTCCGGGACTTTCACTGAAGCTTTCTTT | CAISSGTFTEAFF
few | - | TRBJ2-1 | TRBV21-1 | TGTGCCAGCAGCAAAGTTGGGGCGGGGGGTGTTCAACTACTAGCGGGGTTCTACAATGAGCAGTTCTTC | CASSKVGAGGVQLLAGFYNEQFF
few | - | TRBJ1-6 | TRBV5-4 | TGTGCCAGCAGTGCGAACCCCGACGTGGCAGGCTCACCCCTCCACTTT | CASSANPDVAGSPLHF